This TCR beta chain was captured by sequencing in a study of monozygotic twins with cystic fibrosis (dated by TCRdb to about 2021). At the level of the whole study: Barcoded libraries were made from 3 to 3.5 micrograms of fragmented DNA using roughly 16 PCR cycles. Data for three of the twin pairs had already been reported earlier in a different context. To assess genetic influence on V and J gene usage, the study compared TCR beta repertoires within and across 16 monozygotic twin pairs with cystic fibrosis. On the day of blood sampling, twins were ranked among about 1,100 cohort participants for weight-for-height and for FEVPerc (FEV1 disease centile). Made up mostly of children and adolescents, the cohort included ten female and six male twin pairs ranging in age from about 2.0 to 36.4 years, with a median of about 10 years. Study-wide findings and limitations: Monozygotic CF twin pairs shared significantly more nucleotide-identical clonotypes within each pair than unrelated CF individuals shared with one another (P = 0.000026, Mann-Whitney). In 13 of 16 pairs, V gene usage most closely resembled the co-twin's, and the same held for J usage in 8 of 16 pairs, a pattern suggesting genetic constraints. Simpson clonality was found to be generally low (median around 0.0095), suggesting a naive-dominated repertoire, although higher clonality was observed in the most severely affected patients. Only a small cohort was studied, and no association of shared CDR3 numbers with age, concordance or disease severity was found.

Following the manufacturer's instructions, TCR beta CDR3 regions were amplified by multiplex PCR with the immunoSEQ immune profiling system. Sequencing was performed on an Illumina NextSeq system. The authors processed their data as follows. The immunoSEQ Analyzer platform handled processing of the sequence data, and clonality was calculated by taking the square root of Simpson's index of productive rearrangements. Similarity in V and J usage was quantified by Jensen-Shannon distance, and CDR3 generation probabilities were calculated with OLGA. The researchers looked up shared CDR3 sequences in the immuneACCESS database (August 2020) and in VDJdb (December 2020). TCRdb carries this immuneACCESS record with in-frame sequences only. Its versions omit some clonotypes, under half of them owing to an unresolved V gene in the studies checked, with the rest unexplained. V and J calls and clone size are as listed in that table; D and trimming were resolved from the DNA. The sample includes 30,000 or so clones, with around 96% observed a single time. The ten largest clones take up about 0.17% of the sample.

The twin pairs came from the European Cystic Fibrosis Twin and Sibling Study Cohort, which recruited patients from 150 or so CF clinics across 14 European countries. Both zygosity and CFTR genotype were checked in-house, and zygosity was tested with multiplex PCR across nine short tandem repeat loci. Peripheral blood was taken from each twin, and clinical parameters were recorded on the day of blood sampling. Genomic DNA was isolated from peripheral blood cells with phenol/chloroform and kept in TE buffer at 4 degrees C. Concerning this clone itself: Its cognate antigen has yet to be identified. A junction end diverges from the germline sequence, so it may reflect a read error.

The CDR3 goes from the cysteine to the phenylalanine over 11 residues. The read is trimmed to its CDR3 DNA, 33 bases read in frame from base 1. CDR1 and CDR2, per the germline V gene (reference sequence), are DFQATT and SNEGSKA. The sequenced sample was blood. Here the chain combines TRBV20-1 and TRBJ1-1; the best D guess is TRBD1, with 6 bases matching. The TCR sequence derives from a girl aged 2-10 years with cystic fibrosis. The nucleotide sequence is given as TGCAGTGCTGGAGACAGGATTGAAGCTTTCTTT. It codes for CSAGDRIEAFF.